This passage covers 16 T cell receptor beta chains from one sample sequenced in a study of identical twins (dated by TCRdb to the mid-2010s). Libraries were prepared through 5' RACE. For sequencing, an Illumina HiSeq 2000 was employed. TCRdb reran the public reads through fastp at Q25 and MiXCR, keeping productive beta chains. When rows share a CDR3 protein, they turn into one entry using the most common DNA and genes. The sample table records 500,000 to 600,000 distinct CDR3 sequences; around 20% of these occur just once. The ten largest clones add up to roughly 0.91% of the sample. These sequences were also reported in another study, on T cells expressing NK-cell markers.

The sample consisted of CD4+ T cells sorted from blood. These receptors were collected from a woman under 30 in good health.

In nucleotides, the CDR3 is TGTGCCAGCAGTCCTCAGTCAGGACAGGGCGGTAGAACCTTC. It codes for CASSPQSGQGGRTF. The chain combines TRBV6-1 with TRBJ1-2, with TRBD1 identical over 8 bases. This CDR3 has 14 amino acids. The ends lost 5 bases at V and 14 bases at J; junction bases unmatched: 16. Germline CDR1 and CDR2: MNHNS and SASEGT.

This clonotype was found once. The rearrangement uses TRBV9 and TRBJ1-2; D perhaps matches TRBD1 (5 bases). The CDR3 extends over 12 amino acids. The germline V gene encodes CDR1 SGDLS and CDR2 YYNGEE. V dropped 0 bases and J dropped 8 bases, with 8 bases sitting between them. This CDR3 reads CASSVVRGGYTF. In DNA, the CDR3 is TGTGCCAGCAGCGTAGTAAGGGGCGGCTACACCTTC.

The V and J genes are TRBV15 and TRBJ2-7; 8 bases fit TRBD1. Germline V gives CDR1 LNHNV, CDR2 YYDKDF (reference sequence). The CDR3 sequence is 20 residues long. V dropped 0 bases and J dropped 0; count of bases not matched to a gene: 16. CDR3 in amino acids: CATSRDKAAGGWMGSYEQYF. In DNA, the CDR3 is TGTGCCACCAGCAGAGATAAGGCAGCAGGGGGCTGGATGGGCTCCTACGAGCAGTACTTC.

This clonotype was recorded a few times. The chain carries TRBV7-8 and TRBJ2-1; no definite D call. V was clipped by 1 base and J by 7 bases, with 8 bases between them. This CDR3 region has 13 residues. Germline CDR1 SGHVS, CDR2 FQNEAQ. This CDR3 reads CASSLGRRNEQFF. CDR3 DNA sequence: TGTGCCAGCAGCTTAGGTAGACGGAATGAGCAGTTCTTC.

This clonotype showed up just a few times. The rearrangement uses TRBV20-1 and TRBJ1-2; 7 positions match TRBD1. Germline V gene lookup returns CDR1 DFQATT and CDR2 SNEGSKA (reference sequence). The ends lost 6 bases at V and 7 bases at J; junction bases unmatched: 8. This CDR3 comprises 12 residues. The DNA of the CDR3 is TGCAGTGCCATAACAGGGGCTAGTGGCTACACCTTC. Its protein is CSAITGASGYTF.

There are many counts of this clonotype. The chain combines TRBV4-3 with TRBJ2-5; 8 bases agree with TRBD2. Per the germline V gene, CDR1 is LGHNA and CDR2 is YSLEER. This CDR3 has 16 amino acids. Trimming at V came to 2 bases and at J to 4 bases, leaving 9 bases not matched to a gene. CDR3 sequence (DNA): TGCGCCAGCAGCCAATCCCCGGGACTAGGAGTAGAGACCCAGTACTTC. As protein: CASSQSPGLGVETQYF.

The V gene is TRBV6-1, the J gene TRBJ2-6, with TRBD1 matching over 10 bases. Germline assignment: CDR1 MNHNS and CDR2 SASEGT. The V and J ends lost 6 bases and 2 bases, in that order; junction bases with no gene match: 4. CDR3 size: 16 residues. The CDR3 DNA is TGTGCCAGCAGCAGACAGGGGGCAGCTGGGGCCAACGTCCTGACTTTC. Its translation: CASSRQGAAGANVLTF.

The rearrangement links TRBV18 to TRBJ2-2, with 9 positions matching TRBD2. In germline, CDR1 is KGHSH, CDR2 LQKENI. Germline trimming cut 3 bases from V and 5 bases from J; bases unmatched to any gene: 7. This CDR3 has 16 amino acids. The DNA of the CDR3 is TGTGCCAGCTCACCTTTTAGCGGGAGAGGAACCGGGGAGCTGTTTTTT. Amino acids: CASSPFSGRGTGELFF.

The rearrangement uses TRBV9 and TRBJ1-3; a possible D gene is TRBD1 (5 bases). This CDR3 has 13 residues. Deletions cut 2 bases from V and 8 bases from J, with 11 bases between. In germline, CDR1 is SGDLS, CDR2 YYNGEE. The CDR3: CASSVGLGDTIYF. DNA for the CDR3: TGTGCCAGCAGCGTGGGGTTGGGGGACACCATATATTTT.

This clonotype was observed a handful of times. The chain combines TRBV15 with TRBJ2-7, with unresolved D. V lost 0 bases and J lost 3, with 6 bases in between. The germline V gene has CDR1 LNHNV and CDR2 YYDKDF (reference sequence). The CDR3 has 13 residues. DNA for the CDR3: TGTGCCACCAGCAGAGATTTGGACTACGAGCAGTACTTC. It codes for CATSRDLDYEQYF.

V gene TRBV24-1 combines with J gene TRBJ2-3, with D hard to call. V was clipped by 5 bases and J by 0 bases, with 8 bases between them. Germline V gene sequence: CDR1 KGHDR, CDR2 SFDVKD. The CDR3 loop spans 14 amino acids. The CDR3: CATSARGSTDTQYF. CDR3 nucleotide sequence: TGTGCCACCAGTGCCCGCGGCAGCACAGATACGCAGTATTTT.

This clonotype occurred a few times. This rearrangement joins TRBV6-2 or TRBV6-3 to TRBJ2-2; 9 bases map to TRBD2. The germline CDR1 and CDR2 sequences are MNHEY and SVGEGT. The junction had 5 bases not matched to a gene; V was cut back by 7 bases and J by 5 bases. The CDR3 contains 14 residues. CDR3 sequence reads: CASKLAGTTGELFF. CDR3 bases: TGTGCCAGCAAACTAGCGGGTACTACCGGGGAGCTGTTTTTT.

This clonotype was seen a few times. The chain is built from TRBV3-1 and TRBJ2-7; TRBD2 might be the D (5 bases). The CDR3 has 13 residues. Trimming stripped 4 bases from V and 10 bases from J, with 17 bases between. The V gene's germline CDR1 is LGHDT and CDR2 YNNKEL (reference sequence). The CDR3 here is CASSPQTGGLQYF. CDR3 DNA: TGTGCCAGCAGCCCTCAAACTGGCGGGTTACAGTACTTC.

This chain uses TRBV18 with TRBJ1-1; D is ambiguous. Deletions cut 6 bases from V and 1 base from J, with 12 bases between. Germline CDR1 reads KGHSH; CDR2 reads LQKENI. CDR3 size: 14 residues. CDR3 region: CASSIVQKNTEAFF. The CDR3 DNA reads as TGTGCCAGCTCCATCGTGCAGAAGAACACTGAAGCTTTCTTT. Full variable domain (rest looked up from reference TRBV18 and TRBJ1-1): NAGVMQNPRHLVRRRGQEARLRCSPMKGHSHVYWYRQLPEEGLKFMVYLQKENIIDESGMPKERFSAEFPKEGPSILRIQQVVRGDSAAYFCASSIVQKNTEAFFGQGTRLTVV.

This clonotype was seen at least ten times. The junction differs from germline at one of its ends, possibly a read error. The CDR3 is CASSLQGDQPQHF. The CDR3 bases are TGCGCCAGCAGCTTGCAAGGGGATCAGCCCCAGCATTTT. The chain links TRBV12-3 or TRBV12-4 to TRBJ1-5; D is possibly TRBD1 (5 bases). CDR3 length equals 13 residues.

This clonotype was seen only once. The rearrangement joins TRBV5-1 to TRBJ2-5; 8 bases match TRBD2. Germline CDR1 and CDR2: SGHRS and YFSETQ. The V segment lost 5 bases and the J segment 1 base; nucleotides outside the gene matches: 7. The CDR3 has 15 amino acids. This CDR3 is CASRPLRGAQETQYF. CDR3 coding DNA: TGCGCCAGCAGACCCCTGCGGGGGGCCCAAGAGACCCAGTACTTC.